This T cell receptor (beta chain) was retrieved from a study of OX40 agonist ivuxolimab in advanced cancers. Study details: Subjects had a mean age of about 57 years, with a range of roughly 23 to 79; more than 75% were male.

Regarding this clone: The antigen is unknown.

Using immunoSEQ multiplex PCR, the repertoire was profiled, and TCRdb retains in-frame clones only, with some absent. The table records tens of thousands of clones, 80% to 90% of them present only once. Blood sampling took place at baseline, cycle 4 day 1, and cycle 7 day 1. Findings of the study overall: Certain nonresponders likewise exhibited a low normalized T-cell clonal expansion. Averaged across samples, CD8+ T cells carried more expanded clones than CD4+ did.

V was shortened by 0 bases and J by 5 bases, with 24 bases between the two germline ends. CDR1 is MGHRA, CDR2 YSYEKL, per germline. The CDR3 sequence is 19 residues long. The J gene is TRBJ2-3, the V gene TRBV4-1; no clear D. This sample comprised CD4+ or CD8+ T cells sorted from blood, obtained in a trial of the OX40 agonist ivuxolimab. This clonotype was obtained from an adult with an advanced solid tumor such as melanoma, head and neck, liver or kidney cancer. The CDR3 is CASSQDQASLTLMGDTQYF. CDR3 sequence (DNA): TGCGCCAGCAGCCAAGATCAGGCCTCTCTAACCCTGATGGGAGATACGCAGTATTTT.